This TCR beta chain is from a study of blood T cells in healthy people across ages. Study-level background: Through template switching, about one barcoded beta molecule was captured per two T cells, as measured in model experiments.

The second PCR ran roughly 7 to 11 cycles with a sample-barcoded 5' primer and J-beta primers. Via MiXCR, TCRdb re-called the 5' RACE reads, giving one row per CDR3 protein. The table has about 650,000 distinct CDR3 sequences, less than 40% seen once. Study observations and caveats: Older age went with lower TCR beta diversity per million T cells, in a roughly linear way.

Germline CDR1 reads DFQATT; CDR2 reads SNEGSKA (reference sequence). V lost 2 bases to trimming and J lost 2 bases, with 10 bases between them. CDR3 length equals 14 residues. This clonotype was seen many times. What it recognizes is unknown. Donors gave around 9.3 milliliters of peripheral blood apiece. Extracted total RNA amounted to at least 5 micrograms for each sample. The sample taken for sequencing was blood. The chain joins TRBV20-1 to TRBJ2-1; weak D call: TRBD2 (5 bases). The receptor was derived from a woman of 80 years or more in good health. The DNA of the CDR3 is TGCAGTGCTAGAAGTCTAGCCGCCTACAATGAGCAGTTCTTC. It codes for CSARSLAAYNEQFF.